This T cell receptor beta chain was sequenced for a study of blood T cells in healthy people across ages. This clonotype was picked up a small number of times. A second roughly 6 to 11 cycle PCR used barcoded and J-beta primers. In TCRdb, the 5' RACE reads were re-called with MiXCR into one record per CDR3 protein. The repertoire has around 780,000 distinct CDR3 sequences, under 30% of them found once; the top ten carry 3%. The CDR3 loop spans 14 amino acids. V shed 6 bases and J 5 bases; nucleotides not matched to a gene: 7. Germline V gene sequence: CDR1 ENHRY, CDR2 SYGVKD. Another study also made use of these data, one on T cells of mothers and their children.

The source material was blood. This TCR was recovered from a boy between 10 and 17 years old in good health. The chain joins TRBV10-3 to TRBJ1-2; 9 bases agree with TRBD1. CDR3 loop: CAIRVGGQGYGYTF. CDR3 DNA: TGTGCCATCAGAGTTGGAGGACAGGGGTATGGCTACACCTTC.